A single sample gave rise to the 26 T cell receptor beta chains below, sequenced in a study of T cell responses to AZD1222 COVID-19 vaccine. Profiling relied on immunoSEQ multiplex PCR, and the TCRdb table lists in-frame clones only, not all of them. The sample records around 160,000 clones, roughly 87% being singletons. Sequences were derived from peripheral blood, sampled on day 0 of AZD1222 vaccination. These receptors all come from an adult in good health.

The chain links TRBV7-3 to TRBJ1-5; D remains unclear. The CDR3 spans 13 residues. V was shortened by 0 bases and J by 5 bases, with 5 bases between the two germline ends. Germline lookup yields CDR1 SGHTA and CDR2 FQGTGA. CDR3: CASSLTPYQPQHF. The CDR3 DNA reads TGTGCCAGCAGCTTAACCCCGTATCAGCCCCAGCATTTT.

This rearrangement joins TRBV7-2 to TRBJ2-7; a possible D gene is TRBD2 (6 bases). V lost 4 bases to trimming and J lost 0 bases, with 10 bases between them. Germline CDR1 SGHTA, CDR2 FQGNSA. The CDR3 covers 14 residues. The CDR3 loop is CASSSGLTSYEQYF. The CDR3 nucleotides are TGTGCCAGCAGCTCGGGACTGACCTCCTACGAGCAGTACTTC.

J is TRBJ1-3 and V is TRBV7-2; D might be TRBD1 (5 bases). V dropped 4 bases and J dropped 0 bases, with 7 bases sitting between them. The CDR3 extends over 14 amino acids. Germline CDR1 and CDR2: SGHTA and FQGNSA. CDR3 in amino acids: CASSSGLSGNTIYF. The CDR3 bases are TGTGCCAGCAGCTCAGGGCTCTCTGGAAACACCATATATTTT.

Only one count was recorded for this clone. The gene calls are TRBV3-1 (or the pseudogene TRBV3-2) and TRBJ2-1, with D hard to call. V was trimmed by 4 bases and J by 2 bases, leaving 12 bases between them. Germline loops: CDR1 LGHDT, CDR2 YNNKEL (reference sequence). There are 15 residues in the CDR3. CDR3: CASSPDGGAYNEQFF. CDR3 coding DNA: TGTGCCAGCAGCCCGGACGGTGGGGCCTACAATGAGCAGTTCTTC.

The V call is TRBV18, the J call TRBJ1-1; 7 bases are a match to TRBD1. Germline CDR1 and CDR2: KGHSH and LQKENI. V shed 2 bases, J shed 4 bases, and the junction held 7 bases outside the gene matches. The CDR3 runs to 15 residues. CDR3 amino acids: CASSPLPAGGTEAFF. The CDR3 DNA reads TGTGCCAGCTCACCATTACCGGCAGGGGGCACTGAAGCTTTCTTT.

The J gene is TRBJ1-1, the V gene TRBV7-3; D is ambiguous. The CDR3 covers 16 residues. Germline values: CDR1 SGHTA, CDR2 FQGTGA. V was trimmed by 2 bases and J by 0 bases, leaving 13 bases between them. As DNA, the CDR3 is TGTGCCAGCAGCTTAGGTCCTGCGGAGTTGAACACTGAAGCTTTCTTT. Translation: CASSLGPAELNTEAFF.

V is TRBV5-8 and J is TRBJ1-3; tentatively, D is TRBD1 (6 bases). Per germline, CDR1 SGHTS and CDR2 YDEGEE. V gave up 7 bases and J gave up 2 bases, with 31 bases separating them. This CDR3 region has 20 residues. The CDR3 is CASATRLDQGGARPGNTIYF. The CDR3 bases are TGTGCCAGCGCAACCCGTTTGGACCAAGGGGGGGCGCGACCTGGAAACACCATATATTTT.

V usage is TRBV6-4 and J usage is TRBJ2-3, with 7 bases matching TRBD1. The CDR3 totals 15 residues. CDR1 and CDR2 from the germline V gene are MRHNA and SNTAGT. V shed 4 bases, J shed 4 bases, and the junction held 8 bases outside the gene matches. DNA of the CDR3: TGTGCCAGCAGTGCAACGACAGGGATCCCAGATACGCAGTATTTT. Translated, it gives CASSATTGIPDTQYF.

This clone was seen a handful of times. V and J are TRBV5-1 and TRBJ2-7, with D maybe TRBD1 (6 bases). Trimming cost V 4 bases and J 0 bases, with 8 bases left between them. CDR1 and CDR2 from the germline V gene are SGHRS and YFSETQ. The CDR3 runs to 13 residues. CDR3 protein: CASSGGGSYEQYF. The CDR3 DNA sequence: TGCGCCAGCAGCGGGGGCGGCTCCTACGAGCAGTACTTC.

The chain uses TRBV18 and TRBJ1-2; D remains ambiguous. In germline, CDR1 is KGHSH, CDR2 LQKENI. V gave up 1 base and J gave up 2 bases, with 8 bases separating them. The CDR3 contains 14 residues. CDR3 nucleotide sequence: TGTGCCAGCTCACCACAATCTGGGAACTATGGCTACACCTTC. It encodes CASSPQSGNYGYTF.

The chain combines TRBV7-9 with TRBJ1-2, with 11 nucleotides matching TRBD1. Germline V lookup: CDR1 SEHNR, CDR2 FQNEAQ (reference sequence). The CDR3 has 17 residues. V lost 3 bases and J lost 4; bases outside the gene matches: 10. Here the CDR3 reads CASSFRRGTGGPYGYTF. Here the CDR3 DNA reads TGTGCCAGCAGCTTCCGAAGGGGGACAGGGGGGCCCTATGGCTACACCTTC.

This chain joins TRBV6-6 and TRBJ1-5; 11 bases align to TRBD1. Trimming removed 6 bases from V and 6 bases from J; junction bases left unmatched: 10. CDR1 and CDR2 (germline): MNHNY, SVGAGI (reference sequence). The CDR3 covers 16 residues. The CDR3 DNA is TGTGCCAGCAGCCCGACCGGGACAGGGGGATTTCAGCCCCAGCATTTT. Amino acid sequence: CASSPTGTGGFQPQHF.

This CDR3 reads CASSPSGRGTDTQYF. DNA for the CDR3: TGTGCCAGCTCGCCCAGCGGGAGGGGCACAGATACGCAGTATTTT. This sequence joins TRBV18 and TRBJ2-3; 10 bases map to TRBD2. Germline V lookup: CDR1 KGHSH, CDR2 LQKENI. The length of the CDR3 is 15 residues. V shed 6 bases, J shed 1 base, and the junction held 4 bases outside the gene matches.

The V and J genes are TRBV28 and TRBJ1-6; perhaps TRBD1 as D (6 bases). V lost 5 bases and J 7 bases, leaving 15 bases between the germline ends. CDR1 and CDR2 from the germline V gene are MDHEN and SYDVKM. CDR3 length: 15 amino acids. The CDR3 bases are TGTGCCAGCAGTGTCGTTACAGGGTCAAATTCACCCCTCCACTTT. It yields the protein CASSVVTGSNSPLHF.

This clone was seen a few times. In DNA form, the CDR3 reads TGTGCCAGCAGTCTATTAATAGGGGTCGGAGAGCAGTACTTC. Its translation is CASSLLIGVGEQYF. The chain is built from TRBV6-6 and TRBJ2-7; weak D call: TRBD1 (5 bases). CDR3 length: 14 amino acids. Germline CDR1 reads MNHNY; CDR2 reads SVGAGI (reference sequence). V gave up 5 bases and J gave up 7 bases, with 18 bases separating them.

This rearrangement joins TRBV24-1 to TRBJ1-4; no reliable D call. V lost 9 bases and J lost 4, with 14 bases in between. Germline V CDR1 and CDR2: KGHDR, SFDVKD. This CDR3 region has 14 residues. CDR3 DNA sequence: TGTGCCACCTCTCCCGGTGGAGTTAATGAAAAACTGTTTTTT. Protein sequence: CATSPGGVNEKLFF.

The chain is built from TRBV14 and TRBJ2-6; TRBD2 might be the D (6 bases). The V and J ends lost 2 bases and 1 base respectively, with 21 bases between them. The germline V gene has CDR1 SGHDN and CDR2 FVKESK. The CDR3 extends over 20 amino acids. The CDR3 spells CASSQINLRGSRSGANVLTF. The CDR3 nucleotides are TGTGCCAGCAGCCAAATCAATCTGCGGGGTTCGCGGTCTGGGGCCAACGTCCTGACTTTC.

As for this clone: One end of the junction does not line up with germline, which may come from a read error. The rearrangement links TRBV24-1 to TRBJ1-3; D not resolved. CDR3 length equals 12 residues. Germline values: CDR1 KGHDR, CDR2 SFDVKD. The CDR3 reads CATMGSGDTIYF. In DNA form, the CDR3 reads TGTGCCACCATGGGGAGTGGAGACACCATATATTTT.

This clone was observed once. This chain connects TRBV18 to TRBJ2-3, with D unresolved. From germline, CDR1 is KGHSH and CDR2 LQKENI. With 4 bases removed from V and 0 bases from J, the gap between germline ends came to 2 bases. There are 12 residues in the CDR3. CDR3 region: CASSLSTDTQYF. Written as DNA, the CDR3 is TGTGCCAGCTCACTTAGCACAGATACGCAGTATTTT.

The chain recombines TRBV11-2 with TRBJ2-7; D may be TRBD2 (5 bases). This CDR3 is built from 13 residues. V shed 10 bases and J shed 2 bases, with 15 bases lying between them. Germline values: CDR1 SGHAT, CDR2 FQNNGV. The CDR3 spells CATKEVLAYEQYF. The CDR3 DNA sequence: TGTGCCACTAAGGAGGTGCTTGCCTACGAGCAGTACTTC.

Only a few counts were recorded for this clone. The J gene is TRBJ2-7, the V gene TRBV7-2, with 10 bases fitting TRBD1. The germline V gene has CDR1 SGHTA and CDR2 FQGNSA. The CDR3 extends over 15 amino acids. V shed 5 bases and J 1 base; nucleotides not matched to a gene: 5. The CDR3, as DNA: TGTGCCAGCAGCCCCTCGGGACAGGGGTCCTACGAGCAGTACTTC. Translation gives CASSPSGQGSYEQYF.

The chain recombines TRBV5-6 with TRBJ1-1; D is uncertain. Germline V gene lookup returns CDR1 SGHDT and CDR2 YYEEEE. V shed 1 base and J shed 8 bases, with 9 bases lying between them. The CDR3 extends over 12 amino acids. In DNA, the CDR3 is TGTGCCAGCAGCTTGTTTCGGGAAGAAGCTTTCTTT. Protein product: CASSLFREEAFF.

This clone has just one count. This rearrangement joins TRBV3-1 (or the pseudogene TRBV3-2) to TRBJ2-7; D not resolved. Trimming took 1 base from V and 2 from J, leaving 9 bases between them. The CDR3 covers 14 residues. Looked up from germline, CDR1 is LGHDT and CDR2 is YNNKEL (reference sequence). CDR3 in amino acids: CASSQGGGTYEQYF. The CDR3 region has the DNA TGTGCCAGCAGCCAAGGAGGCGGTACCTACGAGCAGTACTTC.

A few counts support this clone. The chain carries TRBV7-2 and TRBJ2-7; D gene unclear. CDR3 length: 14 residues. The germline V gene encodes CDR1 SGHTA and CDR2 FQGNSA. V lost 3 bases to trimming and J lost 0 bases, with 9 bases between them. Written as DNA, the CDR3 is TGTGCCAGCAGCTTCGGCCGGAACTCCTACGAGCAGTACTTC. This translates into CASSFGRNSYEQYF.

The V gene is TRBV28, the J gene TRBJ1-1, with TRBD1 matching 8 bases. Per the germline V gene, CDR1 is MDHEN and CDR2 is SYDVKM. Trimming removed 8 bases from V and 4 bases from J; junction bases left unmatched: 9. The CDR3 runs to 14 residues. The CDR3 spells CASVDRGESTEAFF. For the CDR3, the DNA is TGTGCCAGCGTAGACAGGGGAGAGAGCACTGAAGCTTTCTTT.

V and J are TRBV27 and TRBJ1-5; TRBD1 aligns across 7 bases. The germline CDR1 and CDR2 sequences are MNHEY and SMNVEV (reference sequence). This CDR3 contains 13 residues. V dropped 2 bases and J dropped 5; count of bases not matched to a gene: 0. CDR3 region: CASSLQGDQPQHF. The CDR3 bases are TGTGCCAGCAGTTTACAGGGGGATCAGCCCCAGCATTTT.